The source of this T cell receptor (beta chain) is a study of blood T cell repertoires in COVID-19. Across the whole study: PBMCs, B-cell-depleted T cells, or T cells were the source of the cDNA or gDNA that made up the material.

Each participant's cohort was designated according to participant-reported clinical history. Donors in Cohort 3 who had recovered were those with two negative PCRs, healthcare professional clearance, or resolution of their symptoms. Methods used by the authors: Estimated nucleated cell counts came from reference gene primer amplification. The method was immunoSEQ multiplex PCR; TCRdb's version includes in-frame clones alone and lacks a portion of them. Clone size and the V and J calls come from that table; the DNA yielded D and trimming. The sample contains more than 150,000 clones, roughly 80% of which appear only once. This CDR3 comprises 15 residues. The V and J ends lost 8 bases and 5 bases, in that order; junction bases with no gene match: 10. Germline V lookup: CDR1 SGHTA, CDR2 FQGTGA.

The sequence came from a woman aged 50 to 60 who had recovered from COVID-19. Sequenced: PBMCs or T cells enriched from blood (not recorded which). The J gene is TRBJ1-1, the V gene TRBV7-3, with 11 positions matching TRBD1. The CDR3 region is CASARDRGEGTEAFF. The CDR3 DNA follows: TGTGCCAGCGCCAGGGACAGGGGGGAAGGAACTGAAGCTTTCTTT.